The 30 T cell receptor beta chains below were found in one sample sequenced in a study of beta chain features in type 1 diabetes. The antigens of these receptors remain unknown. Sequencing targeted expressed TCRB transcripts, as all isolated RNA had been reverse transcribed. The data were produced by immunoSEQ multiplex PCR, yet TCRdb's version contains in-frame clones alone and is incomplete. The table has roughly 730,000 clones, 13% seen once; the top ten hold about 0.02%. Study-wide results and caveats: Shortening that was moderate but significant affected the TCRB CDR3s of Type 1 diabetes patients in all four CD4+ subsets.

Sequencing input: naive CD4+ T cells from blood. All receptors derive from a young man with type 1 diabetes.

V usage is TRBV5-1 and J usage is TRBJ2-3, with D unclear. CDR1 and CDR2 from the germline V gene are SGHRS and YFSETQ. This CDR3 has 14 amino acids. Trimming pared 4 bases from V and 3 bases from J, leaving 12 bases between. For the CDR3, the DNA is TGCGCCAGCAGCCATGTCGGAACTACAGATACGCAGTATTTT. This translates into CASSHVGTTDTQYF. The entire variable domain, with the rest obtained from reference TRBV5-1 and TRBJ2-3, is as follows: KAGVTQTPRYLIKTRGQQVTLSCSPISGHRSVSWYQQTPGQGLQFLFEYFSETQRNKGNFPGRFSGRQFSNSRSEMNVSTLELGDSALYLCASSHVGTTDTQYFGPGTRLTVL.

The chain carries TRBV28 and TRBJ2-3; D not certain. This CDR3 has 12 residues. V lost 8 bases to trimming and J lost 0 bases, with 6 bases between them. The germline V gene encodes CDR1 MDHEN and CDR2 SYDVKM. CDR3 sequence (DNA): TGTGCCAGCGCCACCAGCACAGATACGCAGTATTTT. Its protein product is CASATSTDTQYF.

The V call is TRBV6-1, the J call TRBJ2-6; D gene uncertain. Germline CDR1 MNHNS, CDR2 SASEGT. Trimming took 0 bases from V and 4 from J, leaving 13 bases between them. The CDR3 extends over 17 amino acids. CDR3 in amino acids: CASSEAGGMGGANVLTF. DNA of the CDR3: TGTGCCAGCAGTGAAGCGGGCGGAATGGGGGGGGCCAACGTCCTGACTTTC.

The chain recombines TRBV5-1 with TRBJ1-4; TRBD1 might be the D (6 bases). Trimming stripped 4 bases from V and 5 bases from J, with 18 bases between. CDR1 is SGHRS and CDR2 is YFSETQ in the germline V gene. The CDR3 extends over 16 amino acids. The chain's CDR3 is CASSPSWTARNEKLFF. The DNA for the CDR3 is TGCGCCAGCAGCCCGTCGTGGACAGCTCGGAATGAAAAACTGTTTTTT.

This clone was picked up a small number of times. The CDR3 spells CASSEAQGTNYGYTF. In nucleotides, the CDR3 is TGTGCCAGCAGTGAAGCACAGGGGACGAACTATGGCTACACCTTC. J is TRBJ1-2 and V is TRBV6-1; 7 bases line up with TRBD1. Germline loops: CDR1 MNHNS, CDR2 SASEGT. This CDR3 has 15 amino acids. Losses at the gene ends were 0 bases for V and 2 bases for J; bases not matched to a gene: 3.

This clone was observed many times. The gene calls are TRBV23-1 and TRBJ1-5; no clear D. TRBV23-1 is marked as an open reading frame, function uncertain. The CDR3 is 13 residues long. The V end lost 8 bases, the J end lost 0 bases, and 8 bases lay between the germline ends. In nucleotides, the CDR3 is TGCGCCAGCCGTCCAATTAGCAATCAGCCCCAGCATTTT. Its translation: CASRPISNQPQHF.

The rearrangement joins TRBV19 to TRBJ1-4, with D perhaps matching TRBD1 (5 bases). CDR1 and CDR2 from the germline V gene are LNHDA and SQIVND (reference sequence). V lost 5 bases and J 4 bases, leaving 11 bases between the germline ends. The CDR3 sequence is 14 residues long. CDR3 sequence: CASSPGTFNEKLFF. The CDR3 DNA sequence: TGTGCCAGTAGTCCCGGGACTTTTAATGAAAAACTGTTTTTT. Variable domain in full (rest from reference TRBV19 and TRBJ1-4): DGGITQSPKYLFRKEGQNVTLSCEQNLNHDAMYWYRQDPGQGLRLIYYSQIVNDFQKGDIAEGYSVSREKKESFPLTVTSAQKNPTAFYLCASSPGTFNEKLFFGSGTQLSVL.

This clone was found a few times. The rearrangement links TRBV7-9 to TRBJ1-3; D gene unclear. Germline V gene sequence: CDR1 SEHNR, CDR2 FQNEAQ (reference sequence). V was clipped by 0 bases and J by 8 bases, with 17 bases between them. The CDR3 spans 16 residues. The chain's CDR3 is CASSLAIGVQEDTIYF. For the CDR3, the DNA is TGTGCCAGCAGCTTAGCGATCGGGGTACAAGAGGACACCATATATTTT.

Notes on this clone: In the same sample, other DNA sequences code for this CDR3. The rearrangement links TRBV10-3 to TRBJ1-1; D call uncertain. This CDR3 region has 13 residues. Germline CDR1 reads ENHRY; CDR2 reads SYGVKD. Trimming took off 6 bases at V and 0 bases at J, with 8 bases between the two ends. The CDR3 sequence is CAIRGSLNTEAFF. The CDR3 region has the DNA TGTGCCATCAGAGGCTCCTTGAACACTGAAGCTTTCTTT.

As for this clone: Just one base apart from a much larger clone, this may be a read error. The rearrangement links TRBV2 to TRBJ2-1, with D hard to call. The CDR3 sequence is 10 residues long. V was trimmed by 8 bases and J by 5 bases, leaving 4 bases between them. CDR1 and CDR2 from the germline V gene are SNHLY and FYNNEI. In DNA, the CDR3 is TGTGCCAGCGTGAACAATGAGCAGTTCTTC. Amino acid sequence: CASVNNEQFF.

The V and J genes are TRBV6-6 and TRBJ2-5, with 11 bases matching TRBD1. This CDR3 contains 14 residues. With V trimmed by 6 bases and J by 4 bases, 4 bases remained unmatched. Germline V gene lookup returns CDR1 MNHNY and CDR2 SVGAGI (reference sequence). CDR3 bases: TGTGCCAGCAGGGCCGGGACAGGGGGAGAGACCCAGTACTTC. Translating gives CASRAGTGGETQYF.

This clone was detected a few times. This chain links TRBV30 with TRBJ2-7, with D possibly TRBD2 on 5 matching bases. Germline loops: CDR1 GTSNPN, CDR2 SVGIG (reference sequence). The CDR3 runs 11 residues. Trimming took 4 bases from V and 7 from J, leaving 11 bases between them. The CDR3 DNA reads TGTGCCTGGAACTCCCCGGGGGAGCAGTACTTC. This gives the protein CAWNSPGEQYF.

This clone came up a few times. The CDR3, as DNA: TGTGCCAGCAGTGGAGAGGGGGCCCTCTATGGCTACACCTTC. This encodes CASSGEGALYGYTF. J is TRBJ1-2 and V is TRBV25-1; 7 bases align to TRBD1. The germline CDR1 and CDR2 sequences are MGHDK and SYGVNS. J was trimmed by 4 bases and V by 4 bases; bases with no gene match: 6. The CDR3 runs 14 residues.

This clone occurred a few times. The chain recombines TRBV28 with TRBJ1-2; 8 nucleotides match TRBD1. The CDR3 has 17 residues. Germline CDR1 reads MDHEN; CDR2 reads SYDVKM. J lost 0 bases, V lost 5 bases, and 11 bases had no gene match. The CDR3 DNA is TGTGCCAGCAGTCCCCCCGGACAGGGTAAAGCTAACTATGGCTACACCTTC. Amino acid sequence: CASSPPGQGKANYGYTF.

There are many counts of this clone. The V and J genes are TRBV14 and TRBJ2-3, with a weak D call TRBD2 (5 bases). The V gene's germline CDR1 is SGHDN and CDR2 FVKESK. V lost 3 bases to trimming and J lost 5 bases, with 12 bases between them. The CDR3 consists of 14 residues. The CDR3 coding sequence is TGTGCCAGCAGCCAGATGGGCGAGGGAGATACGCAGTATTTT. Its protein product is CASSQMGEGDTQYF.

This chain connects TRBV5-4 to TRBJ2-2; D might be TRBD1 or TRBD2, each matching 5 bases. The CDR3 sequence is 16 residues long. V lost 3 bases to trimming and J lost 6 bases, with 18 bases between them. The germline CDR1 and CDR2 sequences are SGHNT and YYREEE (reference sequence). The CDR3 region is CASSWHGTAGAGELFF. In DNA, the CDR3 is TGTGCCAGCAGCTGGCATGGGACCGCCGGGGCCGGGGAGCTGTTTTTT.

The J gene is TRBJ2-7, the V gene TRBV10-3; 9 bases line up with TRBD2. Germline assignment: CDR1 ENHRY and CDR2 SYGVKD. This CDR3 is built from 12 residues. J lost 7 bases, V lost 6 bases, and 4 bases had no gene match. The CDR3 region is CAIRGTSWEQYF. The CDR3 bases are TGTGCCATCAGAGGGACTAGCTGGGAGCAGTACTTC.

This clone was detected only a few times. This chain links TRBV2 with TRBJ2-1; 9 bases are shared with TRBD1. Germline-derived CDR1 and CDR2 are SNHLY and FYNNEI. Unmatched junction bases numbered 11, after V lost 4 bases and J lost 4 bases. The CDR3 is 17 amino acids. The DNA for the CDR3 is TGTGCCAGCAGTGGCCGGAACAGGGGGCAGGTATACAATGAGCAGTTCTTC. The encoded protein is CASSGRNRGQVYNEQFF. The complete variable domain, with remaining parts taken from reference TRBV2 and TRBJ2-1, reads EPEVTQTPSHQVTQMGQEVILRCVPISNHLYFYWYRQILGQKVEFLVSFYNNEISEKSEIFDDQFSVERPDGSNFTLKIRSTKLEDSAMYFCASSGRNRGQVYNEQFFGPGTRLTVL.

The sample holds a few counts of this clone. V usage is TRBV29-1 and J usage is TRBJ1-4; 7 nucleotides match TRBD1. V trimming: 7 bases; J trimming: 6 bases; junction bases outside the gene matches: 5. The germline gives CDR1 SQVTM, CDR2 ANQGSEA. This CDR3 has 12 residues. In nucleotides, the CDR3 is TGCAGCGGAAGGGGGCGCGATGAAAAACTGTTTTTT. This sequence encodes CSGRGRDEKLFF. The complete variable domain, with remaining parts taken from reference TRBV29-1 and TRBJ1-4, reads SAVISQKPSRDICQRGTSLTIQCQVDSQVTMMFWYRQQPGQSLTLIATANQGSEATYESGFVIDKFPISRPNLTFSTLTVSNMSPEDSSIYLCSGRGRDEKLFFGSGTQLSVL.

This clone was picked up a small number of times. The chain links TRBV6-1 to TRBJ2-3; D is ambiguous. The V gene's germline CDR1 is MNHNS and CDR2 SASEGT. Trimming took 1 base from V and 6 from J, leaving 5 bases between them. CDR3 length equals 12 residues. CDR3 DNA sequence: TGTGCCAGCAGTGAAGTTTCGGATACGCAGTATTTT. This sequence encodes CASSEVSDTQYF.

J is TRBJ1-2 and V is TRBV5-1; tentatively, D is TRBD1 (5 bases). In germline, CDR1 is SGHRS, CDR2 YFSETQ. Trimming removed 2 bases from V and 6 bases from J, with 11 bases in between. This CDR3 contains 13 residues. The CDR3 region is CASSFGGVDGYTF. The DNA for the CDR3 is TGCGCCAGCAGCTTTGGAGGGGTAGATGGCTACACCTTC.

The V and J genes are TRBV29-1 and TRBJ1-2; 8 bases map to TRBD1. Germline assignment: CDR1 SQVTM and CDR2 ANQGSEA. This CDR3 contains 14 residues. With 6 bases clipped from V and 3 bases from J, the junction kept 9 bases outside the gene matches. The CDR3 reads CSVQQGGLYYGYTF. Written as DNA, the CDR3 is TGCAGCGTCCAACAGGGGGGTCTTTACTATGGCTACACCTTC.

This sequence joins TRBV6-6 and TRBJ1-5, with D possibly matching TRBD1 (5 bases). The CDR3 length is 14 residues. V lost 6 bases and J 2 bases, leaving 11 bases between the germline ends. The germline V gene has CDR1 MNHNY and CDR2 SVGAGI (reference sequence). The CDR3 bases are TGTGCCAGCAGCGTAACAGGCGGCAATCAGCCCCAGCATTTT. Translated: CASSVTGGNQPQHF.

The chain recombines TRBV7-9 with TRBJ1-1; no definite D call. The V and J ends lost 3 bases and 5 bases respectively, with 7 bases between them. The CDR3 sequence is 12 residues long. CDR1 SEHNR and CDR2 FQNEAQ come from the germline V gene (reference sequence). The CDR3 spells CASSFRETEAFF. The CDR3, as DNA: TGTGCCAGCAGCTTTAGGGAGACTGAAGCTTTCTTT.

This chain connects TRBV6-5 to TRBJ1-3, with a weak D call TRBD1 (5 bases). The germline CDR1 and CDR2 sequences are MNHEY and SVGAGI. Trimming took 2 bases from V and 4 from J, leaving 15 bases between them. The CDR3 spans 16 residues. CDR3 sequence (DNA): TGTGCCAGCAGTTACAGTACGGGGGTAGAAGGAAACACCATATATTTT. Residues: CASSYSTGVEGNTIYF.

This clone was counted only a few times. V and J are TRBV6-5 and TRBJ1-2, with D perhaps matching TRBD1 (6 bases). Trimming stripped 5 bases from V and 4 bases from J, with 14 bases between. Germline CDR1 and CDR2: MNHEY and SVGAGI. CDR3 length: 14 amino acids. In DNA form, the CDR3 reads TGTGCCAGCAGTGCCTCCGGGACACCCTATGGCTACACCTTC. Its protein product is CASSASGTPYGYTF.

This clone has a handful of counts. The J gene is TRBJ1-1, the V gene TRBV11-2; the D is unclear. The CDR3 is 14 amino acids. V was clipped by 4 bases and J by 4 bases, with 13 bases between them. From germline, CDR1 is SGHAT and CDR2 FQNNGV. This chain's CDR3 is CASSYYSSGTEAFF. The CDR3 DNA follows: TGTGCCAGCAGCTATTATTCCTCGGGCACTGAAGCTTTCTTT.

This clone was counted between two and nine times. The gene calls are TRBV6-5 and TRBJ2-3; no firm D call. V lost 2 bases and J lost 1, with 7 bases in between. The CDR3 is 14 amino acids. Germline V gene lookup returns CDR1 MNHEY and CDR2 SVGAGI. The CDR3 DNA is TGTGCCAGCAGTTACGGGCTCCGCACAGATACGCAGTATTTT. Residues: CASSYGLRTDTQYF.

This chain links TRBV30 with TRBJ1-2, with TRBD1 matching over 10 bases. This CDR3 spans 14 amino acids. Per germline, CDR1 GTSNPN and CDR2 SVGIG (reference sequence). V dropped 3 bases and J dropped 7; count of bases not matched to a gene: 8. The CDR3 reads CAWSRGTGDGGYTF. CDR3 nucleotide sequence: TGTGCCTGGAGCCGCGGGACAGGGGACGGTGGCTACACCTTC. Variable domain in full (rest from reference TRBV30 and TRBJ1-2): SQTIHQWPATLVQPVGSPLSLECTVEGTSNPNLYWYRQAAGRGLQLLFYSVGIGQISSEVPQNLSASRPQDRQFILSSKKLLLSDSGFYLCAWSRGTGDGGYTFGSGTRLTVV.

This clone was detected only a few times. The V call is TRBV7-8, the J call TRBJ2-5, with a possible D match to TRBD2 (7 bases). CDR1 is SGHVS, CDR2 FQNEAQ, per germline. Trimming cost V 5 bases and J 5 bases, with 12 bases left between them. The CDR3 consists of 13 residues. In nucleotides, the CDR3 is TGTGCCAGCAGCGGAGCGGGACACGAGACCCAGTACTTC. This codes for CASSGAGHETQYF.